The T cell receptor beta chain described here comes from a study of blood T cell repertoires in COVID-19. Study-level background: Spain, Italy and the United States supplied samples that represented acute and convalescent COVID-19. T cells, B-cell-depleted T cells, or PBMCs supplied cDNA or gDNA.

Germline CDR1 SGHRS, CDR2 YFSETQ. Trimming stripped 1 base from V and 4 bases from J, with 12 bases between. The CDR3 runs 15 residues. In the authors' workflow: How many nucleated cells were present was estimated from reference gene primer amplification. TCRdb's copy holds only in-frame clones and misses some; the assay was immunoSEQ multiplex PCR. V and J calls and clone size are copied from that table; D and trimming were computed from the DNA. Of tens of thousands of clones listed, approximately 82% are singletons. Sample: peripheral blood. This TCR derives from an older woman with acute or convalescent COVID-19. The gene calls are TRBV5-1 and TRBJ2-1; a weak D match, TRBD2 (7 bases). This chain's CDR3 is CASSLPGGKYNEQFF. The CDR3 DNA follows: TGCGCCAGCAGCTTGCCGGGGGGCAAGTACAATGAGCAGTTCTTC.